These 13 T cell receptor beta chains came from one sample sequenced in a study of shared clonotypes between healthy human individuals. Here immunoSEQ multiplex PCR was the method, and the copy in TCRdb shows in-frame clones only, minus some. The top ten clones hold around 0.37% of a sample with 2 million to 3 million clones, approximately 94% of them seen once. What was sequenced was naive CD4+ T cells from PBMCs. As for subset: CD45RA+ positively selected. The source of these receptors is a man aged 18 to 30 in good health. Some clones in this sample may be carry-over from other donors' samples.

This clone was recorded a few times. This chain links TRBV6-5 with TRBJ2-7; D unclear. The V and J ends lost 0 bases and 2 bases respectively, with 11 bases between them. The germline V gene has CDR1 MNHEY and CDR2 SVGAGI. The CDR3 length is 15 residues. DNA of the CDR3: TGTGCCAGCAGTTACTCGATATATGCTCCCTACGAGCAGTACTTC. Protein sequence: CASSYSIYAPYEQYF.

J is TRBJ2-2 and V is TRBV10-3; D not resolved. The germline V gene encodes CDR1 ENHRY and CDR2 SYGVKD. There are 14 residues in the CDR3. The V end lost 2 bases, the J end lost 3 bases, and 7 bases lay between the germline ends. CDR3 sequence (DNA): TGTGCCATCAGTGAGACTGGATACACCGGGGAGCTGTTTTTT. Encoded protein: CAISETGYTGELFF.

V gene TRBV9 combines with J gene TRBJ1-1; D is unclear. The V and J ends lost 4 bases and 0 bases respectively, with 10 bases between them. The CDR3 sequence is 14 residues long. Germline V gives CDR1 SGDLS, CDR2 YYNGEE. The CDR3 is CASSPREVNTEAFF. The CDR3 region has the DNA TGTGCCAGCAGCCCGCGGGAGGTGAACACTGAAGCTTTCTTT. The variable domain in full, with the rest retrieved from reference TRBV9 and TRBJ1-1, is DSGVTQTPKHLITATGQRVTLRCSPRSGDLSVYWYQQSLDQGLQFLIQYYNGEERAKGNILERFSAQQFPDLHSELNLSSLELGDSALYFCASSPREVNTEAFFGQGTRLTVV.

The V call is TRBV5-4, the J call TRBJ2-5, with 8 nucleotides matching TRBD2. This CDR3 region has 16 residues. Trimming removed 0 bases from V and 4 bases from J; junction bases left unmatched: 8. Germline assignment: CDR1 SGHNT and CDR2 YYREEE (reference sequence). CDR3 sequence (DNA): TGTGCCAGCAGCTTGGGCCCGGGAGGGCCGGGAGAGACCCAGTACTTC. Encoded protein: CASSLGPGGPGETQYF.

This chain links TRBV7-8 with TRBJ2-7; either TRBD1 or TRBD2 may fit D (5 bases each). V was cut by 3 bases and J by 5 bases, with 23 bases left in between. Per the germline V gene, CDR1 is SGHVS and CDR2 is FQNEAQ. CDR3 length: 17 amino acids. CDR3 residues: CASSFKLGDIRTHEQYF. In DNA form, the CDR3 reads TGTGCCAGCAGCTTCAAACTAGGGGATATTAGAACCCACGAGCAGTACTTC.

The chain recombines TRBV5-1 with TRBJ1-5, with a possible D match to TRBD1 (6 bases). Trimming shortened V by 2 bases and J by 5 bases, and 11 bases separated the two germline ends. CDR1 is SGHRS, CDR2 YFSETQ, per germline. This CDR3 spans 14 amino acids. The CDR3 is CASSFGGRYQPQHF. The CDR3 nucleotides read TGCGCCAGCAGCTTCGGGGGGCGGTATCAGCCCCAGCATTTT.

Of note for this clone: Other DNA sequences in the same sample also yield this CDR3. V is TRBV5-1 and J is TRBJ2-7; TRBD2 is a possible D gene (5 bases). Germline lookup yields CDR1 SGHRS and CDR2 YFSETQ. CDR3 length equals 15 residues. Trimming took off 4 bases at V and 0 bases at J, with 14 bases between the two ends. CDR3 sequence reads: CASSPRTGSSYEQYF. The CDR3 DNA reads as TGCGCCAGCAGCCCCAGGACGGGGAGCTCCTACGAGCAGTACTTC. Full variable domain (rest looked up from reference TRBV5-1 and TRBJ2-7): KAGVTQTPRYLIKTRGQQVTLSCSPISGHRSVSWYQQTPGQGLQFLFEYFSETQRNKGNFPGRFSGRQFSNSRSEMNVSTLELGDSALYLCASSPRTGSSYEQYFGPGTRLTVT.

The chain has TRBV6-6 and TRBJ1-2; D remains unclear. Germline V gene data show CDR1 as MNHNY and CDR2 as SVGAGI (reference sequence). The CDR3 runs to 13 residues. The V end was cut by 6 bases, the J end by 8 bases, with 16 bases between. This CDR3 reads CASRETAMDGYTF. CDR3 coding DNA: TGTGCCAGCAGGGAGACCGCCATGGACGGCTACACCTTC.

The chain combines TRBV5-6 with TRBJ2-3, with D perhaps matching TRBD1 or TRBD2 (5 bases each). The CDR3 is made up of 12 amino acids. Trimming pared 1 base from V and 8 bases from J, leaving 8 bases between. Per germline, CDR1 SGHDT and CDR2 YYEEEE. The CDR3 DNA reads as TGTGCCAGCAGCTTGTGGGGGAGTACGCAGTATTTT. Amino acids: CASSLWGSTQYF.

The chain has TRBV6-5 and TRBJ1-1; D not resolved. V lost 7 bases to trimming and J lost 3 bases, with 15 bases between them. Germline-derived CDR1 and CDR2 are MNHEY and SVGAGI. The CDR3 loop spans 14 amino acids. CDR3 amino acids: CASTSSRLDTEAFF. The DNA for the CDR3 is TGTGCCAGCACCTCTTCGAGATTAGACACTGAAGCTTTCTTT.

The V call is TRBV5-4, the J call TRBJ1-1; D is ambiguous. V shed 0 bases and J shed 1 base, with 16 bases lying between them. The CDR3 loop spans 17 amino acids. Germline V CDR1 and CDR2: SGHNT, YYREEE (reference sequence). The CDR3 DNA reads as TGTGCCAGCAGCTTGGGCCCACACAGAGGTCGGAACACTGAAGCTTTCTTT. It codes for CASSLGPHRGRNTEAFF.

The chain joins TRBV30 to TRBJ2-1; D remains unclear. Deletions cut 5 bases from V and 1 base from J, with 9 bases between. This CDR3 comprises 13 residues. Germline V gene sequence: CDR1 GTSNPN, CDR2 SVGIG (reference sequence). DNA for the CDR3: TGTGCCTGGGGCGAGGAGTCCTACAATGAGCAGTTCTTC. This sequence encodes CAWGEESYNEQFF.

The chain links TRBV28 to TRBJ2-1; D is ambiguous. Trimming pared 6 bases from V and 0 bases from J, leaving 12 bases between. Germline loops: CDR1 MDHEN, CDR2 SYDVKM. This CDR3 region has 15 residues. This chain's CDR3 is CASSPQTSSYNEQFF. Here the CDR3 DNA reads TGTGCCAGCAGCCCACAGACCAGCTCCTACAATGAGCAGTTCTTC.